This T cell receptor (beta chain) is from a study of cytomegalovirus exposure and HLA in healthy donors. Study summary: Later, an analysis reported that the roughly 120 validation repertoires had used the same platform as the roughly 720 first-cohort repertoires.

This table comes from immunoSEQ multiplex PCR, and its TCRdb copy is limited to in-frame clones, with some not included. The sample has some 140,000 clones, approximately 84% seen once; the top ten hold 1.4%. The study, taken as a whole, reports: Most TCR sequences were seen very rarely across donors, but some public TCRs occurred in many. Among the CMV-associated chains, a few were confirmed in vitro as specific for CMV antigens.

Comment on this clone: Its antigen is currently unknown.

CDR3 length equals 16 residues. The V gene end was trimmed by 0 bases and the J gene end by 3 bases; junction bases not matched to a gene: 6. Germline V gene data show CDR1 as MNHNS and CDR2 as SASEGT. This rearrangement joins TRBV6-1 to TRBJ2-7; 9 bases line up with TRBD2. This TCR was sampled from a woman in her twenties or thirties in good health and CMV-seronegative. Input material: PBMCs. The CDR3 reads CASSEAETSGIYEQYF. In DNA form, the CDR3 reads TGTGCCAGCAGTGAAGCCGAGACTAGCGGAATCTACGAGCAGTACTTC.